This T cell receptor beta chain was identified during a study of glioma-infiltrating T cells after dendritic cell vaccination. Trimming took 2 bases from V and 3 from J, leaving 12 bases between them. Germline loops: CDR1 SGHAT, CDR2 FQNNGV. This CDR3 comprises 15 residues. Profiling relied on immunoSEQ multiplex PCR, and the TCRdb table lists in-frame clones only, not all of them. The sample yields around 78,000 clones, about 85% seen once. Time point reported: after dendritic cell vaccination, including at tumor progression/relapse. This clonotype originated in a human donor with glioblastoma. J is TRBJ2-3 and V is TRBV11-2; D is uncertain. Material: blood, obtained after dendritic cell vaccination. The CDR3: CASSLTGYGTDTQYF. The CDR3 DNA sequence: TGTGCCAGCAGCTTAACCGGCTACGGGACAGATACGCAGTATTTT.